The rows below give T cell receptor beta chains drawn from one sample of a study of T cell responses to AZD1222 COVID-19 vaccine. The repertoire was sequenced with immunoSEQ multiplex PCR; TCRdb's copy has only in-frame clones and lacks some. The sample holds around 120,000 clones, around 92% seen once. The sequences come from peripheral blood, collected on day 0 of AZD1222 vaccination. The receptors shown here come from an adult in good health. CDR3s include the opening cysteine and the closing phenylalanine or tryptophan. Fields, in order: CDR3 protein, CDR3 DNA, D gene, clone size, V gene, J gene. The D gene is left open where the match is weak. Where a row states a size, it is once, few, many or the class of an expanded clone; other rows omit it.

CDR3 protein: CASTPGWSTDTQYF
CDR3 DNA: TGTGCCAGCACTCCCGGGTGGTCCACAGATACGCAGTATTTT
D gene: -
clone size: -
V gene: TRBV6-5
J gene: TRBJ2-3

CDR3 protein: CASSLASNEQFF
CDR3 DNA: TGTGCCAGCAGCTTGGCTTCCAATGAGCAGTTCTTC
D gene: -
clone size: -
V gene: TRBV11-2
J gene: TRBJ2-1

CDR3 protein: CASSSRPAYEQYF
CDR3 DNA: TGTGCCAGCAGCTCGAGGCCCGCCTACGAGCAGTACTTC
D gene: -
clone size: few
V gene: TRBV7-9
J gene: TRBJ2-7

CDR3 protein: CASKVDTRGFLSYEQYF
CDR3 DNA: TGCGCCAGCAAAGTTGATACCCGGGGTTTCCTCTCCTACGAGCAGTACTTC
D gene: -
clone size: -
V gene: TRBV10-1
J gene: TRBJ2-7

CDR3 protein: CATSRVGGATEAFF
CDR3 DNA: TGTGCCACCAGCAGAGTGGGAGGGGCTACTGAAGCTTTCTTT
D gene: -
clone size: -
V gene: TRBV15
J gene: TRBJ1-1

CDR3 protein: CAISEGQGHEQYF
CDR3 DNA: TGTGCCATCAGTGAAGGACAGGGCCACGAGCAGTACTTC
D gene: TRBD1
clone size: -
V gene: TRBV10-3
J gene: TRBJ2-7

CDR3 protein: CASSLGSGSGGPYEQYF
CDR3 DNA: TGTGCCAGCAGCTTAGGATCGGGTAGCGGGGGGCCCTACGAGCAGTACTTC
D gene: TRBD2
clone size: -
V gene: TRBV11-2
J gene: TRBJ2-7

CDR3 protein: CASPQGRFHEQFF
CDR3 DNA: TGTGCCAGCCCACAGGGAAGATTCCATGAGCAGTTCTTC
D gene: -
clone size: -
V gene: TRBV25-1
J gene: TRBJ2-1

CDR3 protein: CASSESYYEQYF
CDR3 DNA: TGCGCCAGCAGTGAGTCGTATTACGAGCAGTACTTC
D gene: -
clone size: -
V gene: TRBV10-1
J gene: TRBJ2-7

CDR3 protein: CASSPYRDSNYGYTF
CDR3 DNA: TGTGCCAGCAGCCCTTACCGGGACTCCAACTATGGCTACACCTTC
D gene: -
clone size: -
V gene: TRBV27
J gene: TRBJ1-2

CDR3 protein: CASSYLGRGLQPQHF
CDR3 DNA: TGTGCCAGCAGTTACCTCGGAAGGGGGCTTCAGCCCCAGCATTTT
D gene: TRBD1
clone size: -
V gene: TRBV6-2/TRBV6-3
J gene: TRBJ1-5

CDR3 protein: CASSPTGGNQPQHF
CDR3 DNA: TGTGCCAGCAGCCCGACAGGGGGCAATCAGCCCCAGCATTTT
D gene: TRBD1
clone size: -
V gene: TRBV2
J gene: TRBJ1-5

CDR3 protein: CASSREGRSPLHF
CDR3 DNA: TGTGCCAGCTCACGGGAGGGAAGGTCACCCCTCCACTTT
D gene: -
clone size: -
V gene: TRBV18
J gene: TRBJ1-6

CDR3 protein: CATGASGANVLTF
CDR3 DNA: TGTGCCACCGGGGCCTCTGGGGCCAACGTCCTGACTTTC
D gene: -
clone size: -
V gene: TRBV7-2
J gene: TRBJ2-6

CDR3 protein: CASSQKDRGENTEAFF
CDR3 DNA: TGTGCCAGCAGCCAAAAGGACAGGGGGGAGAACACTGAAGCTTTCTTT
D gene: TRBD1
clone size: once
V gene: TRBV5-6
J gene: TRBJ1-1

CDR3 protein: CASSQDSSGTYNEQFF
CDR3 DNA: TGCGCCAGCAGCCAAGATTCTAGCGGGACATACAATGAGCAGTTCTTC
D gene: TRBD2
clone size: -
V gene: TRBV4-3
J gene: TRBJ2-1

CDR3 protein: CASGTASEKLFF
CDR3 DNA: TGTGCCAGCGGGACAGCATCCGAAAAACTGTTTTTT
D gene: TRBD1
clone size: -
V gene: TRBV5-4
J gene: TRBJ1-4

CDR3 protein: CASRDAGIYEQYF
CDR3 DNA: TGCGCCAGCAGGGACGCCGGGATCTACGAGCAGTACTTC
D gene: -
clone size: -
V gene: TRBV10-2
J gene: TRBJ2-7

CDR3 protein: CASGVRSNEKLFF
CDR3 DNA: TGTGCCAGCGGCGTGAGGTCTAATGAAAAACTGTTTTTT
D gene: -
clone size: -
V gene: TRBV6-5
J gene: TRBJ1-4

CDR3 protein: CASSTNWDRLNYGYTF
CDR3 DNA: TGTGCCAGCAGTACCAATTGGGACAGACTTAACTATGGCTACACCTTC
D gene: TRBD1
clone size: -
V gene: TRBV27
J gene: TRBJ1-2

CDR3 protein: CASSLRTRPRYNEQFF
CDR3 DNA: TGTGCCAGCAGCCTTCGGACTCGTCCTAGATACAATGAGCAGTTCTTC
D gene: -
clone size: -
V gene: TRBV7-2
J gene: TRBJ2-1

CDR3 protein: CSVESMGGLSYEQYF
CDR3 DNA: TGCAGCGTTGAAAGTATGGGGGGTCTATCCTACGAGCAGTACTTC
D gene: -
clone size: -
V gene: TRBV29-1
J gene: TRBJ2-7

CDR3 protein: CASSPDSTGSYGYTF
CDR3 DNA: TGTGCCAGCAGTCCTGACTCGACAGGGAGCTATGGCTACACCTTC
D gene: TRBD1
clone size: -
V gene: TRBV27
J gene: TRBJ1-2

CDR3 protein: CSASRGGNTEAFF
CDR3 DNA: TGCAGTGCCAGTCGAGGAGGGAACACTGAAGCTTTCTTT
D gene: -
clone size: -
V gene: TRBV20-1
J gene: TRBJ1-1

CDR3 protein: CASPAGRASGDQETQYF
CDR3 DNA: TGTGCCAGCCCCGCCGGTAGGGCTAGCGGAGACCAAGAGACCCAGTACTTC
D gene: TRBD2
clone size: -
V gene: TRBV27
J gene: TRBJ2-5

CDR3 protein: CASSIGGSHYNEQFF
CDR3 DNA: TGTGCCAGTAGTATAGGCGGGAGTCACTACAATGAGCAGTTCTTC
D gene: TRBD2
clone size: -
V gene: TRBV19
J gene: TRBJ2-1

CDR3 protein: CASSILGEGDGYTF
CDR3 DNA: TGTGCCAGTAGTATCCTTGGAGAGGGAGATGGCTACACCTTC
D gene: -
clone size: -
V gene: TRBV19
J gene: TRBJ1-2

CDR3 protein: CASSLFGETDTQYF
CDR3 DNA: TGCGCCAGCAGCTTGTTCGGGGAAACAGATACGCAGTATTTT
D gene: -
clone size: once
V gene: TRBV5-1
J gene: TRBJ2-3

CDR3 protein: CASSSYRGNEQYF
CDR3 DNA: TGTGCCAGCAGCTCATACAGGGGCAACGAGCAGTACTTC
D gene: TRBD1
clone size: -
V gene: TRBV7-8
J gene: TRBJ2-7

CDR3 protein: CASSYRAVWTEAFF
CDR3 DNA: TGTGCCAGCAGTTACAGGGCCGTGTGGACTGAAGCTTTCTTT
D gene: -
clone size: once
V gene: TRBV6-5
J gene: TRBJ1-1

CDR3 protein: CASSQEGQNYGYTF
CDR3 DNA: TGTGCCAGCAGCCAAGAGGGACAGAACTATGGCTACACCTTC
D gene: TRBD1
clone size: -
V gene: TRBV3-1/TRBV3-2
J gene: TRBJ1-2

CDR3 protein: CASGGHEGNQPQHF
CDR3 DNA: TGTGCCAGCGGGGGGCACGAGGGCAATCAGCCCCAGCATTTT
D gene: -
clone size: medium-sized
V gene: TRBV28
J gene: TRBJ1-5

CDR3 protein: CASSTLDSYGYTF
CDR3 DNA: TGTGCCAGCAGTACCCTGGACAGCTATGGCTACACCTTC
D gene: -
clone size: -
V gene: TRBV5-6
J gene: TRBJ1-2

CDR3 protein: CASSTVAGGDYYGYTF
CDR3 DNA: TGTGCCAGTAGTACCGTTGCAGGGGGCGACTACTATGGCTACACCTTC
D gene: TRBD1
clone size: few
V gene: TRBV19
J gene: TRBJ1-2

CDR3 protein: CASRAGTSGSTDTQYF
CDR3 DNA: TGTGCCAGCCGGGCCGGGACTAGCGGTAGCACAGATACGCAGTATTTT
D gene: TRBD2
clone size: once
V gene: TRBV27
J gene: TRBJ2-3

CDR3 protein: CASSLDAHYGYTF
CDR3 DNA: TGTGCCAGCAGCTTAGATGCTCATTATGGCTACACCTTC
D gene: -
clone size: -
V gene: TRBV11-2
J gene: TRBJ1-2

CDR3 protein: CASSVDRVRGRLGYTF
CDR3 DNA: TGTGCCAGCAGCGTAGACAGGGTACGTGGACGGCTGGGCTACACCTTC
D gene: -
clone size: -
V gene: TRBV9
J gene: TRBJ1-2

CDR3 protein: CATSTTRDDTIYF
CDR3 DNA: TGTGCCACCAGCACCACCAGGGATGACACCATATATTTT
D gene: -
clone size: -
V gene: TRBV15
J gene: TRBJ1-3

CDR3 protein: CACLGGGPMNTEAFF
CDR3 DNA: TGTGCCTGCCTCGGGGGGGGCCCTATGAACACTGAAGCTTTCTTT
D gene: -
clone size: once
V gene: TRBV6-8
J gene: TRBJ1-1

CDR3 protein: CASTYGGTEAFF
CDR3 DNA: TGTGCCAGCACCTACGGGGGGACTGAAGCTTTCTTT
D gene: -
clone size: -
V gene: TRBV28
J gene: TRBJ1-1

CDR3 protein: CSALADTQYF
CDR3 DNA: TGCAGTGCCCTCGCAGATACGCAGTATTTT
D gene: -
clone size: -
V gene: TRBV20-1
J gene: TRBJ2-3

CDR3 protein: CASPPRTGLVSPGLAGGPYNEQFF
CDR3 DNA: TGTGCCAGCCCGCCCCGGACAGGGCTCGTTTCCCCGGGACTAGCGGGAGGGCCGTACAATGAGCAGTTCTTC
D gene: TRBD2
clone size: -
V gene: TRBV28
J gene: TRBJ2-1

CDR3 protein: CSVLLGSYEQYF
CDR3 DNA: TGCAGCGTCCTCCTAGGGTCCTACGAGCAGTACTTC
D gene: -
clone size: -
V gene: TRBV29-1
J gene: TRBJ2-7

CDR3 protein: CASRSSPNGRDGYTF
CDR3 DNA: TGTGCCAGTCGTTCAAGCCCGAATGGGCGGGATGGCTACACCTTC
D gene: -
clone size: few
V gene: TRBV12-1
J gene: TRBJ1-2